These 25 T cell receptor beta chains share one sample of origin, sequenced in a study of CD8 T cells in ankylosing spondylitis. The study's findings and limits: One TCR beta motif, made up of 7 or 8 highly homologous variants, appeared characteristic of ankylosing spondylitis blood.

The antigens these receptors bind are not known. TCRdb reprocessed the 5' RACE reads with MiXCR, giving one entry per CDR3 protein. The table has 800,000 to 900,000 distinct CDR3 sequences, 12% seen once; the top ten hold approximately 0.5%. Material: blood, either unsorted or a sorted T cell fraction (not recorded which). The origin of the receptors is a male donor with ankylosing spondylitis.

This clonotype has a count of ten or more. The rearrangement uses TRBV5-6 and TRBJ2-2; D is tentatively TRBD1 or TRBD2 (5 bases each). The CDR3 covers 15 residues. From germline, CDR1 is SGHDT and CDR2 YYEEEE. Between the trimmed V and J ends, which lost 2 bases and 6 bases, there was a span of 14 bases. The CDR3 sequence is CASSLLGERAGELFF. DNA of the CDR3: TGTGCCAGCAGCTTATTAGGGGAGAGGGCCGGGGAGCTGTTTTTT. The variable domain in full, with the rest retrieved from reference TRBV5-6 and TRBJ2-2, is DAGVTQSPTHLIKTRGQQVTLRCSPKSGHDTVSWYQQALGQGPQFIFQYYEEEERQRGNFPDRFSGHQFPNYSSELNVNALLLGDSALYLCASSLLGERAGELFFGEGSRLTVL.

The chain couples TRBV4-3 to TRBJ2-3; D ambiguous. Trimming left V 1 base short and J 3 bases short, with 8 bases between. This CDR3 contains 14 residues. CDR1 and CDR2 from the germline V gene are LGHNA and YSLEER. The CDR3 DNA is TGCGCCAGCAGCCAAGCAGATTGGACAGATACGCAGTATTTT. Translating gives CASSQADWTDTQYF.

CDR3 sequence: CASSFGKGDPDQPQHF. For the CDR3, the DNA is TGTGCCAGCAGCTTTGGGAAGGGGGATCCAGATCAGCCCCAGCATTTT. V is TRBV5-6 and J is TRBJ1-5; D possibly corresponds to TRBD1 (6 bases). Per the germline V gene, CDR1 is SGHDT and CDR2 is YYEEEE. The length of the CDR3 is 16 residues. V was cut by 2 bases and J by 5 bases, with 17 bases left in between.

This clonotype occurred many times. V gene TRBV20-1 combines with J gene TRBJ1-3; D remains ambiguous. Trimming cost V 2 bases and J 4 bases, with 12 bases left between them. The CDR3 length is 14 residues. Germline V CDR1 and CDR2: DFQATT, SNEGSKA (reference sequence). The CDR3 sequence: CSARPVGYGNTIYF. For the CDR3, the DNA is TGCAGTGCTAGACCAGTCGGGTACGGAAACACCATATATTTT.

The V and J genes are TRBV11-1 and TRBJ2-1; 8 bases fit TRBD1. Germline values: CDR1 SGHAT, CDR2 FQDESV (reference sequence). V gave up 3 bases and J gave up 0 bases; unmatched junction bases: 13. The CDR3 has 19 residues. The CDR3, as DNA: TGTGCCAGCAGCTTCCCTCCCTCGCTGGACAGGGTCTCCTACAATGAGCAGTTCTTC. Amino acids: CASSFPPSLDRVSYNEQFF.

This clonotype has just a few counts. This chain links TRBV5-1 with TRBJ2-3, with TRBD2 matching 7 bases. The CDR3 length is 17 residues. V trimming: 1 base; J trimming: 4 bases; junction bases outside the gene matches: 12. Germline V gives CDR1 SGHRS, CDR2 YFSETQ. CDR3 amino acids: CASSLPPAGMRADTQYF. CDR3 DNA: TGCGCCAGCAGCTTGCCTCCAGCGGGGATGAGGGCAGATACGCAGTATTTT. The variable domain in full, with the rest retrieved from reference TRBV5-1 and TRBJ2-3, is KAGVTQTPRYLIKTRGQQVTLSCSPISGHRSVSWYQQTPGQGLQFLFEYFSETQRNKGNFPGRFSGRQFSNSRSEMNVSTLELGDSALYLCASSLPPAGMRADTQYFGPGTRLTVL.

In DNA, the CDR3 is TGTGCCAGCAGGGATTCAGGGGTGGGGACTGAAGCTTTCTTT. Amino acid sequence: CASRDSGVGTEAFF. The rearrangement uses TRBV7-2 and TRBJ1-1; TRBD1 is a possible D gene (6 bases). This CDR3 is 14 amino acids long. CDR1 and CDR2 (germline): SGHTA, FQGNSA. Trimming shortened V by 6 bases and J by 5 bases, and 16 bases separated the two germline ends.

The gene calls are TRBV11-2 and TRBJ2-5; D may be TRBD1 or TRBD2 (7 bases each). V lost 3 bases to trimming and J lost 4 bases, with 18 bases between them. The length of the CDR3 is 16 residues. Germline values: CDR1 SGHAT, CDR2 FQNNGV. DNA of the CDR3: TGTGCCAGCAGCTTCGGGCAGGGGGGGATCGGAGAGACCCAGTACTTC. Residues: CASSFGQGGIGETQYF.

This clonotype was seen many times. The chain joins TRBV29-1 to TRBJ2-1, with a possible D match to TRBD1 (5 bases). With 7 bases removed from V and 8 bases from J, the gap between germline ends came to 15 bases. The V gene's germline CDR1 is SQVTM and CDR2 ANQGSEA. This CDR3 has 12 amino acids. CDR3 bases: TGCAGCGCAGGGCAGGTTTCGGATGAGCAGTTCTTC. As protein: CSAGQVSDEQFF.

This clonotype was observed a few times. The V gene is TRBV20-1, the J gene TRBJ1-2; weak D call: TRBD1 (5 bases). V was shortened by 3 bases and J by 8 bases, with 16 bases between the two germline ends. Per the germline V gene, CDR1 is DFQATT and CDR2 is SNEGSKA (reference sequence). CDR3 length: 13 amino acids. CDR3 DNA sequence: TGCAGTGCTAGTTGGACACGGAGGGGAGGCTACACCTTC. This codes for CSASWTRRGGYTF.

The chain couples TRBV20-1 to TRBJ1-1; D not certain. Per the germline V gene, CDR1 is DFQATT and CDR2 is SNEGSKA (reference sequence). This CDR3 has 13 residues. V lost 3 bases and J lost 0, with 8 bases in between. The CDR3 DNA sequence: TGCAGTGCTAGGGCCTCAATGAACACTGAAGCTTTCTTT. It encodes CSARASMNTEAFF.

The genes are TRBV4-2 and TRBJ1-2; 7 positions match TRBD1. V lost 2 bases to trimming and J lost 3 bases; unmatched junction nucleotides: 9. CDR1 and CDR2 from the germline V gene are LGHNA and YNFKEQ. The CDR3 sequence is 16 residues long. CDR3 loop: CASSQWSGRGDYGYTF. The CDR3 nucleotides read TGTGCCAGCAGCCAATGGAGCGGCAGGGGGGACTATGGCTACACCTTC.

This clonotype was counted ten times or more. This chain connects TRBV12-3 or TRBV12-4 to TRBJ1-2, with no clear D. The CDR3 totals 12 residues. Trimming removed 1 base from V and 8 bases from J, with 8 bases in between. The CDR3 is CASSLGFGGYTF. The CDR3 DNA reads TGTGCCAGCAGTTTAGGCTTCGGAGGCTACACCTTC.

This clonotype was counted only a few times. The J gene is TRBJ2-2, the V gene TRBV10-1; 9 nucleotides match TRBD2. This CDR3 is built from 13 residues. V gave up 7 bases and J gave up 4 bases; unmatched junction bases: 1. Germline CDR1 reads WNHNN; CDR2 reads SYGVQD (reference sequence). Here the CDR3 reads CASTSGTTGELFF. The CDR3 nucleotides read TGCGCCAGCACTAGCGGGACCACCGGGGAGCTGTTTTTT.

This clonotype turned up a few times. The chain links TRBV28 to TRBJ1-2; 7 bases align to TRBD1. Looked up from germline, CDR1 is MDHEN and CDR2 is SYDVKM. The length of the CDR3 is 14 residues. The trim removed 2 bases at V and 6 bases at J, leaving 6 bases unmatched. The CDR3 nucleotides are TGTGCCAGCAGTTTACTGGACAGGCGAGATGGCTACACCTTC. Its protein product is CASSLLDRRDGYTF.

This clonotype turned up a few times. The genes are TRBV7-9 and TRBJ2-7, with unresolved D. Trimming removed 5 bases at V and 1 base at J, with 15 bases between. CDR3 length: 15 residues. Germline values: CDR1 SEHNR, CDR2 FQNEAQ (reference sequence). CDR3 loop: CASSPPGGPSYEQYF. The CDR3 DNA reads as TGTGCCAGCAGCCCCCCCGGTGGACCTTCCTACGAGCAGTACTTC.

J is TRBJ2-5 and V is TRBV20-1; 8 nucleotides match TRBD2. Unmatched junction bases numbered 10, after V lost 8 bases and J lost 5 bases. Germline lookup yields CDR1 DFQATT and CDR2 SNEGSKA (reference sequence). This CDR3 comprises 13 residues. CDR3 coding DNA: TGCAGTCCCCACGGGGGGGGAGTTGAGACCCAGTACTTC. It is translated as CSPHGGGVETQYF.

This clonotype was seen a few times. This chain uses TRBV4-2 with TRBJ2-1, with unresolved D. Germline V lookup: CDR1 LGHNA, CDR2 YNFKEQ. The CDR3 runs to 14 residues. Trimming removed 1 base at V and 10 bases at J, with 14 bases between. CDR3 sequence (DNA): TGTGCCAGCAGCCAAGCCCCCTCTCGCGGCGAGCAGTTCTTC. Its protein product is CASSQAPSRGEQFF.

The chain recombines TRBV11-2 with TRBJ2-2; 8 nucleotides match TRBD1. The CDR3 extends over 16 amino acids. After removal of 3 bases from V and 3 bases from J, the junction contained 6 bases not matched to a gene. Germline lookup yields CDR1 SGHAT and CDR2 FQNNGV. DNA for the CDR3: TGTGCCAGCAGCTTCCCAGGGGGCTGGGACACCGGGGAGCTGTTTTTT. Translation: CASSFPGGWDTGELFF.

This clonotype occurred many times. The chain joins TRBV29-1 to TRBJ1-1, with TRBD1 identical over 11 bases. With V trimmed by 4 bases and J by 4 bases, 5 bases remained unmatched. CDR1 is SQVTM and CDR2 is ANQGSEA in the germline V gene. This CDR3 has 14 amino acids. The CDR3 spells CSVVRDRGITEAFF. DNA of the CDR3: TGCAGCGTTGTGAGGGACAGGGGGATCACTGAAGCTTTCTTT.

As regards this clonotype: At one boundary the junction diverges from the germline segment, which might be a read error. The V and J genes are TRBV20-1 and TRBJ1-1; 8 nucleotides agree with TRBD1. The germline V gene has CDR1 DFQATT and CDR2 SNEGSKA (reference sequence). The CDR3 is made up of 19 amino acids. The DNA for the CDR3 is TGCTGTGCTAGAGGTCCCCCGGAACGGACAGGGTATTGGTTCACTGAAGCTTTCTTT. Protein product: CCARGPPERTGYWFTEAFF.

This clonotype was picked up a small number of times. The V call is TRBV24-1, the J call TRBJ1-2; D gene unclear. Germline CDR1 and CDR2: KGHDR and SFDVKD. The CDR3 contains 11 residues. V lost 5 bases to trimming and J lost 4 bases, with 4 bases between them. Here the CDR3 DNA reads TGTGCCACCAGTGCCTCCTATGGCTACACCTTC. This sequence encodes CATSASYGYTF.

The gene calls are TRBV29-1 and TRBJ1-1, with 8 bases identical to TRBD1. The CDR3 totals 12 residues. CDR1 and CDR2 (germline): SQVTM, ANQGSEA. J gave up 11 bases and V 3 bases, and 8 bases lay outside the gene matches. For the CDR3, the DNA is TGCAGCGTTGAGGCCCAGGGGGCAGGGGCTTTCTTT. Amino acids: CSVEAQGAGAFF.

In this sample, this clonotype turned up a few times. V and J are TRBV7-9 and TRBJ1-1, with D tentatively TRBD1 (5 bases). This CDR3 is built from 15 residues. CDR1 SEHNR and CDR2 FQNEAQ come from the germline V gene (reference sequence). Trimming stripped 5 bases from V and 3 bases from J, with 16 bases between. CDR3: CASSHRQITDTEAFF. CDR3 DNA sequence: TGTGCCAGCAGCCACCGACAGATCACGGACACTGAAGCTTTCTTT.

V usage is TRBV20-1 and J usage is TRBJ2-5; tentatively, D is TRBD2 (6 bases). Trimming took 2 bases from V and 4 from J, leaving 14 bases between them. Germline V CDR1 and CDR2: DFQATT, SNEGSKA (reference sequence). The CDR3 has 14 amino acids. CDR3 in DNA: TGCAGTGCTAGAAGGTCGGGAGTATTAGAGACCCAGTACTTC. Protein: CSARRSGVLETQYF.